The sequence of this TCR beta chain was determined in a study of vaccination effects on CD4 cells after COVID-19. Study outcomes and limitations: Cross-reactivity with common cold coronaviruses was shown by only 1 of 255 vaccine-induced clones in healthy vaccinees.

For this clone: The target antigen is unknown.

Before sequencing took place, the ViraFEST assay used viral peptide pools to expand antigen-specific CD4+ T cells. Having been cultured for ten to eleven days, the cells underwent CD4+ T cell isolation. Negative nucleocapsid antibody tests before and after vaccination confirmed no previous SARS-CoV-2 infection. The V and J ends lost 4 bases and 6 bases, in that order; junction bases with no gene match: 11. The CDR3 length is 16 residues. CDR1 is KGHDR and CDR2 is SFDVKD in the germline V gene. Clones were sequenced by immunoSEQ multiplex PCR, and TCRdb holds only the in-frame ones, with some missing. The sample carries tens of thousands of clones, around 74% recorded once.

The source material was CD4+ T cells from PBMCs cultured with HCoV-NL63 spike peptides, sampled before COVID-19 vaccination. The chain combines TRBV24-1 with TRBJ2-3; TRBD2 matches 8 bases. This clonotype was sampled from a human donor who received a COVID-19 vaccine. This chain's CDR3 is CATSDPPGGRGDTQYF. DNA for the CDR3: TGTGCCACCAGTGACCCACCGGGGGGGCGAGGGGATACGCAGTATTTT.